This T cell receptor beta chain was sequenced during a study of T cells in women clearing cervical HPV infection. For the study at large: Case blood was drawn when the lesion was first found; control blood after infection became undetectable. For cases, blood was sampled a median 149 days after lesion detection, interquartile range roughly 90 to 210 days. Study conclusions and caveats: Effector/memory and HPV-specific T cells were not isolated, and association timing is unknown. Cases and controls were distinguished at AUC over 0.75 by richness and V genes.

Here immunoSEQ multiplex PCR was the method, and the copy in TCRdb shows in-frame clones only, minus some. Here the sample table reports roughly 40,000 clones. The CDR3 has 15 residues. CDR1 is MNHNS, CDR2 SASEGT, per germline. The trim removed 2 bases at V and 2 bases at J, leaving 4 bases unmatched. Points on this clone: Its matching antigen is unknown. The CDR3 end is not reached by the read, which stops 3 residues before it; the germline J gene fills it in.

The source of this sequence is a woman between 18 and 75 years old with a cervical HPV16 infection that either progressed to CIN3+ or cleared (not recorded which). Sequenced: blood buffy coat. This chain uses TRBV6-1 with TRBJ1-2, with TRBD1 matching 8 bases. CDR3: CASSEHGQGNYGYTF. Partial CDR3 DNA: TGTGCCAGCAGTGAACATGGACAGGGAAACTATGGC.